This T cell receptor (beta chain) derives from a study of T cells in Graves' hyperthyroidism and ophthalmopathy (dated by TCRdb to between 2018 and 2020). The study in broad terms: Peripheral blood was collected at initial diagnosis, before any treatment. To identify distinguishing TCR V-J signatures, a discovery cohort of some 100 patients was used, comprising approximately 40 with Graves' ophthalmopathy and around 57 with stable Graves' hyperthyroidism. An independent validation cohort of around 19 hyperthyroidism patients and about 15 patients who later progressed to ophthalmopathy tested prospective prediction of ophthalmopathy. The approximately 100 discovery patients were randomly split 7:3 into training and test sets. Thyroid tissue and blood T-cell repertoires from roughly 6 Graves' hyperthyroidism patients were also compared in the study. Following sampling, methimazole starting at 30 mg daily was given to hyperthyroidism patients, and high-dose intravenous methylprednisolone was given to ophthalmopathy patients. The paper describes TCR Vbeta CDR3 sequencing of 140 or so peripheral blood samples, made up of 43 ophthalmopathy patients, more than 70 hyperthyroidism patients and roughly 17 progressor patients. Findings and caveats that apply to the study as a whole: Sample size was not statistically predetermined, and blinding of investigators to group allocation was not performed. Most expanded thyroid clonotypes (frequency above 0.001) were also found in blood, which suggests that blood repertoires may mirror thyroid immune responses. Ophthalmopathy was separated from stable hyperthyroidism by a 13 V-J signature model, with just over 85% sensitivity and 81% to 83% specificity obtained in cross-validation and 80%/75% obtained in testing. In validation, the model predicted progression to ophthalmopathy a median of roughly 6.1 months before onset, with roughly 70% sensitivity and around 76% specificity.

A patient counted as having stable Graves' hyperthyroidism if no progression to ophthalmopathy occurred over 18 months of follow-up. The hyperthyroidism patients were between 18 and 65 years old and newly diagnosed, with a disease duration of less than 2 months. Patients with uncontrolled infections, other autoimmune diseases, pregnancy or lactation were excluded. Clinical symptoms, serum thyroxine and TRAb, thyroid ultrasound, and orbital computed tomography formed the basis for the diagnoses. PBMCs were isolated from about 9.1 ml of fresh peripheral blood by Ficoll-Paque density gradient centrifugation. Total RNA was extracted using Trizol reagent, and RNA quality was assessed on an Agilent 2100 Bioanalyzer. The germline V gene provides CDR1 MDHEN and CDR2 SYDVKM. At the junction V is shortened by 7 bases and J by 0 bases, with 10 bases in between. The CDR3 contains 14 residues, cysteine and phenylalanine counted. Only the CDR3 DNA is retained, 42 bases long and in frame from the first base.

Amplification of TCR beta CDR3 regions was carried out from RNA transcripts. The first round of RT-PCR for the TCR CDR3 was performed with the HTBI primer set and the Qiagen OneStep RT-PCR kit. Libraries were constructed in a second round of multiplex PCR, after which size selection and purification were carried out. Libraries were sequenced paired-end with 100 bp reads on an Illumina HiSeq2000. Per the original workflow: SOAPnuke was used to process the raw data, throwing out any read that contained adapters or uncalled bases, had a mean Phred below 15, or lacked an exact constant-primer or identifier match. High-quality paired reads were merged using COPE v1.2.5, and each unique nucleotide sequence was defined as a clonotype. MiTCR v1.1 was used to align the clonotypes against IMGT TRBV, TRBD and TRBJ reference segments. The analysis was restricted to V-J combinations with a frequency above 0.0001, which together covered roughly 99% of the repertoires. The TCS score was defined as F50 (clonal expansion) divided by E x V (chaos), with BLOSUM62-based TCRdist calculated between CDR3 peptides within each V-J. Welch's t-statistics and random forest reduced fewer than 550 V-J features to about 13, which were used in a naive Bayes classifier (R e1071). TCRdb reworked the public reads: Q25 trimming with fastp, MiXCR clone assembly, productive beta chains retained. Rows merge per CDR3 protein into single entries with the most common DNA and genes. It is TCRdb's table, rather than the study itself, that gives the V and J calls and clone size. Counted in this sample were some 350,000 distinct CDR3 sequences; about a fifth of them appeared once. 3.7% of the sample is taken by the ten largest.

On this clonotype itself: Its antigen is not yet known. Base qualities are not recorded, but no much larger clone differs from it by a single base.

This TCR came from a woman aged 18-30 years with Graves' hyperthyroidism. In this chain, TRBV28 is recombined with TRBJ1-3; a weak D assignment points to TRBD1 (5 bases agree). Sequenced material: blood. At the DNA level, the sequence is TGTGCCAGCATGTCCGGGACCTCTGGAAACACCATATATTTT. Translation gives CASMSGTSGNTIYF.